The 28 T cell receptor beta chains below all came from one sample that was sequenced in a study of blood T cell repertoires in COVID-19. The repertoire was sequenced with immunoSEQ multiplex PCR; TCRdb's copy has only in-frame clones and lacks some. The table lists about 280,000 clones, roughly 86% of them singletons. Sequencing was done on a sample of peripheral blood. The source is a man between 18 and 29 years old with active or convalescent COVID-19.

The chain uses TRBV6-4 and TRBJ1-5; D gene uncertain. Deletions cut 0 bases from V and 0 bases from J, with 3 bases between. The CDR3 runs 14 residues. The germline V gene has CDR1 MRHNA and CDR2 SNTAGT. The CDR3 DNA is TGTGCCAGCAGTGACTCTTATAGCAATCAGCCCCAGCATTTT. Translated: CASSDSYSNQPQHF.

This clone came up once. The rearrangement uses TRBV4-2 and TRBJ1-5, with 9 bases fitting TRBD1. V dropped 6 bases and J dropped 2; count of bases not matched to a gene: 5. CDR1 and CDR2 from the germline V gene are LGHNA and YNFKEQ. This CDR3 is 15 amino acids long. In DNA form, the CDR3 reads TGTGCCAGCAGGGCGACAGGGGGTGGCAATCAGCCCCAGCATTTT. This gives the protein CASRATGGGNQPQHF.

This chain links TRBV10-3 with TRBJ2-1; 7 bases are shared with TRBD1. V was pared by 6 bases and J by 5 bases, with 7 bases of the junction left unmatched. CDR1 is ENHRY and CDR2 is SYGVKD in the germline V gene. The CDR3 is 14 residues long. CDR3 in DNA: TGTGCCATCAGACTGGACAGGAGGCACAATGAGCAGTTCTTC. Amino acids: CAIRLDRRHNEQFF.

The chain links TRBV11-2 to TRBJ2-1; 9 bases line up with TRBD2. Germline V CDR1 and CDR2: SGHAT, FQNNGV. V was pared by 3 bases and J by 4 bases, with 7 bases of the junction left unmatched. The CDR3 loop spans 16 amino acids. The CDR3 region is CASSLGVAGAYNEQFF. The DNA for the CDR3 is TGTGCCAGCAGCTTGGGTGTAGCGGGGGCTTACAATGAGCAGTTCTTC.

CDR3 DNA sequence: TGTGCCAGTAGTAGCCCTTGGACAGGGGGGTATGGCTACACCTTC. Encoded protein: CASSSPWTGGYGYTF. The rearrangement uses TRBV19 and TRBJ1-2, with TRBD1 matching 10 bases. Germline CDR1 is LNHDA and CDR2 is SQIVND (reference sequence). The CDR3 is made up of 15 amino acids. V dropped 4 bases and J dropped 5; count of bases not matched to a gene: 7.

The chain is built from TRBV19 and TRBJ2-1, with D possibly TRBD2 on 5 matching bases. CDR3 length: 15 amino acids. The germline V and J ends were trimmed by 7 bases and 7 bases, with 20 bases remaining between them. Germline assignment: CDR1 LNHDA and CDR2 SQIVND (reference sequence). The CDR3 region has the DNA TGTGCCAGTACCCCGCTGTCCGACGGCGGGAATGAGCAGTTCTTC. As protein: CASTPLSDGGNEQFF.

This clone has just one count. The chain couples TRBV7-6 to TRBJ2-7; 7 bases match TRBD1. The CDR3 covers 15 residues. J gave up 5 bases and V 4 bases, and 11 bases lay outside the gene matches. From germline, CDR1 is SGHVS and CDR2 FNYEAQ. The CDR3 sequence: CASSSATGRSHEQYF. The CDR3 region has the DNA TGTGCCAGCAGCTCAGCGACAGGGAGATCCCACGAGCAGTACTTC.

This sequence joins TRBV4-1 and TRBJ2-7; D gene uncertain. With 0 bases removed from V and 7 bases from J, the gap between germline ends came to 10 bases. CDR1 and CDR2 from the germline V gene are MGHRA and YSYEKL. This CDR3 has 13 amino acids. CDR3 protein: CASSQETRWEQYF. Written as DNA, the CDR3 is TGCGCCAGCAGCCAAGAAACCAGGTGGGAGCAGTACTTC.

The rearrangement links TRBV10-3 to TRBJ1-1; TRBD1 aligns across 8 bases. V shed 6 bases and J 12 bases; nucleotides not matched to a gene: 15. This CDR3 spans 14 amino acids. Germline CDR1 is ENHRY and CDR2 is SYGVKD. The CDR3 sequence is CAIRGEGQGELTFF. The CDR3 DNA reads as TGTGCCATCAGGGGGGAAGGACAGGGAGAATTGACTTTCTTT.

The V call is TRBV19, the J call TRBJ2-1; a weak D match, TRBD2 (5 bases). Trimming took 5 bases from V and 6 from J, leaving 11 bases between them. The CDR3 covers 13 residues. From germline, CDR1 is LNHDA and CDR2 SQIVND (reference sequence). CDR3 in amino acids: CASSSRALNEQFF. In DNA, the CDR3 is TGTGCCAGTAGTTCGCGGGCCCTCAATGAGCAGTTCTTC.

CDR3 in amino acids: CASRQGDSNEKLFF. CDR3 bases: TGTGCCAGCAGGCAGGGGGACAGTAATGAAAAACTGTTTTTT. V usage is TRBV7-9 and J usage is TRBJ1-4; 7 bases align to TRBD1. This CDR3 has 14 residues. Trimming cost V 6 bases and J 4 bases; bases outside gene matches: 5. The V gene's germline CDR1 is SEHNR and CDR2 FQNEAQ (reference sequence). The full variable domain, in which reference TRBV7-9 and TRBJ1-4 provide the parts outside the CDR3, is DTGVSQNPRHKITKRGQNVTFRCDPISEHNRLYWYRQTLGQGPEFLTYFQNEAQLEKSRLLSDRFSAERPKGSFSTLEIQRTEQGDSAMYLCASRQGDSNEKLFFGSGTQLSVL.

The chain joins TRBV4-1 to TRBJ2-3, with 7 bases identical to TRBD2. The CDR3 is 14 amino acids. V lost 4 bases and J lost 5; bases outside the gene matches: 6. Germline V gene data show CDR1 as MGHRA and CDR2 as YSYEKL. CDR3 in amino acids: CASSRSGEGDTQYF. The DNA for the CDR3 is TGCGCCAGCAGCCGAAGCGGGGAGGGAGATACGCAGTATTTT.

This clone showed up just a few times. The V gene is TRBV20-1, the J gene TRBJ2-7, with TRBD1 as a possible D gene (5 bases). The germline V gene has CDR1 DFQATT and CDR2 SNEGSKA (reference sequence). There are 11 residues in the CDR3. With 6 bases removed from V and 7 bases from J, the gap between germline ends came to 13 bases. CDR3 sequence (DNA): TGCAGTGCCGCATTGACAGTTGAGCAGTACTTC. It translates to CSAALTVEQYF.

The V and J genes are TRBV10-3 and TRBJ2-1; TRBD2 agrees at 13 bases. Germline V gene sequence: CDR1 ENHRY, CDR2 SYGVKD. The length of the CDR3 is 14 residues. Losses at the gene ends were 8 bases for V and 7 bases for J; bases not matched to a gene: 5. The CDR3 sequence: CAIGTSGGANEQFF. CDR3 nucleotide sequence: TGTGCCATCGGAACTAGCGGGGGGGCTAATGAGCAGTTCTTC.

The chain combines TRBV14 with TRBJ1-2, with a possible D match to TRBD1 (6 bases). V was trimmed by 1 base and J by 1 base, leaving 19 bases between them. The CDR3 spans 18 residues. From germline, CDR1 is SGHDN and CDR2 FVKESK. CDR3 nucleotide sequence: TGTGCCAGCAGCCAAGCAGTAGGTCGACAGGCAAATAACTATGGCTACACCTTC. It is translated as CASSQAVGRQANNYGYTF.

J is TRBJ2-3 and V is TRBV5-1, with TRBD1 matching 9 bases. Germline V gene data show CDR1 as SGHRS and CDR2 as YFSETQ. The CDR3 is 15 amino acids. J was trimmed by 1 base and V by 4 bases; bases with no gene match: 4. The CDR3 DNA follows: TGCGCCAGCAGCCCGAGGGACAGGGGCACAGATACGCAGTATTTT. Translation: CASSPRDRGTDTQYF.

The chain carries TRBV11-1 and TRBJ2-5, with 12 bases identical to TRBD1. The CDR3 loop spans 16 amino acids. Germline loops: CDR1 SGHAT, CDR2 FQDESV (reference sequence). J was trimmed by 2 bases and V by 5 bases; bases with no gene match: 6. CDR3 amino acids: CASSQGTGGSQETQYF. The CDR3 region has the DNA TGTGCCAGCAGCCAAGGGACAGGGGGCTCGCAAGAGACCCAGTACTTC.

The rearrangement links TRBV15 to TRBJ2-3; 8 bases map to TRBD1. CDR1 and CDR2 (germline): LNHNV, YYDKDF (reference sequence). This CDR3 region has 15 residues. The V gene end was trimmed by 1 base and the J gene end by 1 base; junction bases not matched to a gene: 1. In nucleotides, the CDR3 is TGTGCCACCAGCAGAGCACAGGGGGGCACAGATACGCAGTATTTT. Translating gives CATSRAQGGTDTQYF.

This clone was counted only a few times. The genes are TRBV6-1 and TRBJ1-6; possibly TRBD1 for D (6 bases). Trimming cost V 2 bases and J 8 bases, with 13 bases left between them. Germline lookup yields CDR1 MNHNS and CDR2 SASEGT. The CDR3 has 15 residues. In DNA form, the CDR3 reads TGTGCCAGCAGTGAATTTTGGGACACCTATTCACCCCTCCACTTT. Its protein is CASSEFWDTYSPLHF.

Points on this clone: One end of the junction fails to match germline, which may point to a read error. The chain recombines TRBV7-6 with TRBJ2-5; D ambiguous. Germline loops: CDR1 SGHVS, CDR2 FNYEAQ. This CDR3 spans 14 amino acids. This CDR3 reads CASSLSHTQDTQYF. In nucleotides, the CDR3 is TGTGCCAGCAGCTTAAGTCATACACAAGATACCCAGTACTTC.

This chain uses TRBV4-1 with TRBJ2-5; D ambiguous. V dropped 3 bases and J dropped 1 base, with 12 bases sitting between them. Germline V gene sequence: CDR1 MGHRA, CDR2 YSYEKL. The CDR3 length is 15 residues. The CDR3 region has the DNA TGCGCCAGCAGCCAGGATGCAGGTTTCCAAGAGACCCAGTACTTC. Translation gives CASSQDAGFQETQYF.

The chain is built from TRBV24-1 and TRBJ1-4, with TRBD1 matching over 10 bases. This CDR3 has 15 amino acids. Trimming cost V 6 bases and J 11 bases; bases outside gene matches: 11. The germline CDR1 and CDR2 sequences are KGHDR and SFDVKD. The DNA for the CDR3 is TGTGCCACCAGTTTCAGCCGGGACAGGGGTGGGAAACTGTTTTTT. This translates into CATSFSRDRGGKLFF.

This rearrangement joins TRBV5-6 to TRBJ2-5, with 9 bases that match TRBD2. CDR1 SGHDT and CDR2 YYEEEE come from the germline V gene. The CDR3 extends over 16 amino acids. Trimming at V came to 4 bases and at J to 4 bases, leaving 11 bases not matched to a gene. This CDR3 is CASSHGAGGPGETQYF. CDR3 bases: TGTGCCAGCAGCCATGGCGCGGGGGGGCCAGGAGAGACCCAGTACTTC.

The chain has TRBV10-3 and TRBJ2-7; TRBD1 aligns across 9 bases. Trimming at V came to 5 bases and at J to 1 base, leaving 3 bases not matched to a gene. This CDR3 contains 14 residues. In germline, CDR1 is ENHRY, CDR2 SYGVKD. The CDR3 DNA sequence: TGTGCCATCAGTCCGGGACAGGGTTCCTACGAGCAGTACTTC. This encodes CAISPGQGSYEQYF.

The chain joins TRBV25-1 to TRBJ1-3; 10 positions agree with TRBD1. From germline, CDR1 is MGHDK and CDR2 SYGVNS. The V gene end was trimmed by 7 bases and the J gene end by 6 bases; junction bases not matched to a gene: 12. This CDR3 is built from 16 residues. CDR3 bases: TGTGCCAGCACCGAAACGACCGGGACAGGGGTAAACACCATATATTTT. Encoded protein: CASTETTGTGVNTIYF.

This clone was observed a few times. This same CDR3 is encoded by further DNA sequences in the sample. The chain links TRBV9 to TRBJ2-3, with 7 bases that match TRBD2. CDR1 is SGDLS and CDR2 is YYNGEE in the germline V gene. The CDR3 sequence is 15 residues long. V gave up 2 bases and J gave up 1 base; unmatched junction bases: 4. CDR3 DNA sequence: TGTGCCAGCAGCGTTAGCGGGTCAGGCACAGATACGCAGTATTTT. Its protein is CASSVSGSGTDTQYF.

The J gene is TRBJ2-7, the V gene TRBV25-1; perhaps TRBD1 as D (6 bases). Germline values: CDR1 MGHDK, CDR2 SYGVNS. V lost 2 bases, J lost 7 bases, and 15 bases lay in between. CDR3 size: 14 residues. The CDR3 loop is CASSEVAGAGEQYF. The CDR3 DNA reads as TGTGCCAGCAGTGAAGTCGCAGGGGCAGGAGAGCAGTACTTC.

In DNA form, the CDR3 reads TGTGCCAGCAGCGTAGGGAGGGGGACTAGCTCCTACGAGCAGTACTTC. It encodes CASSVGRGTSSYEQYF. The chain is built from TRBV9 and TRBJ2-7, with 8 bases aligning to TRBD2. The germline gives CDR1 SGDLS, CDR2 YYNGEE. The CDR3 covers 16 residues. V lost 0 bases to trimming and J lost 0 bases; unmatched junction nucleotides: 5.